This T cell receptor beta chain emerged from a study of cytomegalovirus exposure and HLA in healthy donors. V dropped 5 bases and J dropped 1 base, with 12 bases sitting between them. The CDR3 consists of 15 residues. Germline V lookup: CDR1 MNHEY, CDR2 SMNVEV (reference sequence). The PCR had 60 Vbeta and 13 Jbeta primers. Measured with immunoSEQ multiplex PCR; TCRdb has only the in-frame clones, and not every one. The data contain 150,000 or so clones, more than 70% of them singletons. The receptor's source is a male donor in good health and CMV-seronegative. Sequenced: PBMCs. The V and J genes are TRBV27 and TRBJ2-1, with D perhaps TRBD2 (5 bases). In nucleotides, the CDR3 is TGTGCCAGCAGTCTCCGGACTGTATCCTACAATGAGCAGTTCTTC. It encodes CASSLRTVSYNEQFF.